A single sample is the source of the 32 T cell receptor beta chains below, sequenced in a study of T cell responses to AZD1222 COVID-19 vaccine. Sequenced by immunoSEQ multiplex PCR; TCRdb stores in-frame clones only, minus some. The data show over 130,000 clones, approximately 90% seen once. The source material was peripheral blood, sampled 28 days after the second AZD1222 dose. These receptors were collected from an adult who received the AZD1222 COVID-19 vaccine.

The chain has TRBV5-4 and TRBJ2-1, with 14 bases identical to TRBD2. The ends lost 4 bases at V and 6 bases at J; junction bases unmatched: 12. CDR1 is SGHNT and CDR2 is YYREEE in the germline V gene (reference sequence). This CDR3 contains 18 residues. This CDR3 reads CASSLGTSGRSGLNEQFF. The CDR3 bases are TGTGCCAGCAGCCTCGGGACTAGCGGGAGAAGTGGGCTCAATGAGCAGTTCTTC.

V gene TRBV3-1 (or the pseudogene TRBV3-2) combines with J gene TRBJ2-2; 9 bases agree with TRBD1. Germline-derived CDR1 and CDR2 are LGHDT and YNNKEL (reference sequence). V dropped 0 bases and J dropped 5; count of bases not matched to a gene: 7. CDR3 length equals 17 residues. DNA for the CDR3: TGTGCCAGCAGCCAAGATCAGTGGGGGACAGGGACCGGGGAGCTGTTTTTT. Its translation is CASSQDQWGTGTGELFF.

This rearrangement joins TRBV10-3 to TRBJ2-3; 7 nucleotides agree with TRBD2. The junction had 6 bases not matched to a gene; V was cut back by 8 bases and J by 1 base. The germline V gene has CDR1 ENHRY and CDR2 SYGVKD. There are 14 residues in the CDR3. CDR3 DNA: TGTGCCATCGGCCGGGGGGTACGCACAGATACGCAGTATTTT. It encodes CAIGRGVRTDTQYF.

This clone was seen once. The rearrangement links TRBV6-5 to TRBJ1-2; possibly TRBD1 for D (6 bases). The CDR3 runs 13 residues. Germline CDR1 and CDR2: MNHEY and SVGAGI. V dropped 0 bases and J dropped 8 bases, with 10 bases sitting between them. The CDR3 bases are TGTGCCAGCAGTTACTCCTCAGGGGACGGCTACACCTTC. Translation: CASSYSSGDGYTF.

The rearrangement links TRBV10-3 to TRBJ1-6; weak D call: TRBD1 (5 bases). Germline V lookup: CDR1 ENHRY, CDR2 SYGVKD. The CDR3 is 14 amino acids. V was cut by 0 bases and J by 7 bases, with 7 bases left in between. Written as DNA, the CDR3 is TGTGCCATCAGTGAGTCGCAGGGAAATTCACCCCTCCACTTT. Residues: CAISESQGNSPLHF.

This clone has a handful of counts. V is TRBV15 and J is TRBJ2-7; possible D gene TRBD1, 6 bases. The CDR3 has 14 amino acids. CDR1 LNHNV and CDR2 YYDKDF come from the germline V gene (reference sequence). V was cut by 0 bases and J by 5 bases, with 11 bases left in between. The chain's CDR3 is CATSRDRGGNEQYF. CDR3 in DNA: TGTGCCACCAGCAGAGATCGAGGGGGAAACGAGCAGTACTTC.

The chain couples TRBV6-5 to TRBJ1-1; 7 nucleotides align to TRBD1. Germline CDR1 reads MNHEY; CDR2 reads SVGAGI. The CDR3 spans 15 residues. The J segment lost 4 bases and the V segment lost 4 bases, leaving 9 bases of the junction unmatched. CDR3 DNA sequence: TGTGCCAGCAGTTCTAACAGGGGAATCTCCACTGAAGCTTTCTTT. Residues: CASSSNRGISTEAFF.

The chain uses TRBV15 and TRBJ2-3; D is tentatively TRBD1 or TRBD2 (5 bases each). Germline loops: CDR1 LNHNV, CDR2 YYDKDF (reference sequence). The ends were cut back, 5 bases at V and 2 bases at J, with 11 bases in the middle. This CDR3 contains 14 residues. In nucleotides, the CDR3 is TGTGCCACCAGCTCCTCGGGGACCACAGATACGCAGTATTTT. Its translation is CATSSSGTTDTQYF.

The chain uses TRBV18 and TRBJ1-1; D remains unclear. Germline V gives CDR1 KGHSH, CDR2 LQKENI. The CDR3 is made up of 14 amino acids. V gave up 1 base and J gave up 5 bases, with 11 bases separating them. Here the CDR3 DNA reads TGTGCCAGCTCACCACAGGCCAGTGGAACTGAAGCTTTCTTT. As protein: CASSPQASGTEAFF.

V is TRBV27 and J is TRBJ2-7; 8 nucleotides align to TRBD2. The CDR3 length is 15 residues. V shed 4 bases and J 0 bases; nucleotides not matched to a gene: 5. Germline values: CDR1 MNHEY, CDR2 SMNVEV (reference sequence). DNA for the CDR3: TGTGCCAGCAGTTCGGGACTAGGGATCTCCTACGAGCAGTACTTC. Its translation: CASSSGLGISYEQYF.

The CDR3 loop is CASSQTGGIQETQYF. The CDR3 DNA reads TGTGCCAGCAGCCAAACAGGGGGAATCCAAGAGACCCAGTACTTC. The V and J genes are TRBV3-1 (or the pseudogene TRBV3-2) and TRBJ2-5; 8 bases agree with TRBD1. CDR3 length: 15 amino acids. The V and J ends lost 2 bases and 1 base, in that order; junction bases with no gene match: 3. The V gene's germline CDR1 is LGHDT and CDR2 YNNKEL (reference sequence).

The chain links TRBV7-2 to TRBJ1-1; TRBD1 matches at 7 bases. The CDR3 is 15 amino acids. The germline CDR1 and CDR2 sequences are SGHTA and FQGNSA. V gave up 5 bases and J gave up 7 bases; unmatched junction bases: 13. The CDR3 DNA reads TGTGCCAGCAGCGCCGACCACAGGGGCGCCATTGAAGCTTTCTTT. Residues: CASSADHRGAIEAFF.

The CDR3 DNA sequence: TGTGCCAGCACGCTAGGTGAAAAACTGTTTTTT. It encodes CASTLGEKLFF. The rearrangement joins TRBV28 to TRBJ1-4; D remains unclear. Trimming removed 7 bases at V and 7 bases at J, with 7 bases between. This CDR3 has 11 residues. Per germline, CDR1 MDHEN and CDR2 SYDVKM.

CDR3 DNA sequence: TGCGCCAGCAGTGAGTCCGTGGCGGGAGCCCATGAGCAGTTCTTC. Amino acids: CASSESVAGAHEQFF. This chain connects TRBV10-2 to TRBJ2-1; 7 bases fit TRBD2. The CDR3 has 15 amino acids. V lost 0 bases to trimming and J lost 8 bases; unmatched junction nucleotides: 7. Germline V gene data show CDR1 as WSHSY and CDR2 as SAAADI.

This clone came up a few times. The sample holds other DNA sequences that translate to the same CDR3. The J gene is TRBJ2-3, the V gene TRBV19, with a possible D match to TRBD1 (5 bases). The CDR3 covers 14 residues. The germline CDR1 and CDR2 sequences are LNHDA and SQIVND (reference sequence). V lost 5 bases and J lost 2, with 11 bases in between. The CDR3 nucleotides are TGTGCCAGTAGTCGGCAGGGCCACACAGATACGCAGTATTTT. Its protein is CASSRQGHTDTQYF.

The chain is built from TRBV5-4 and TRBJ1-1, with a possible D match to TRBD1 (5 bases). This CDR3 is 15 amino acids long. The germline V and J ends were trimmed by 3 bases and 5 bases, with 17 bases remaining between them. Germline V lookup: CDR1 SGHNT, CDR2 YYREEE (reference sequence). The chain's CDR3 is CASSWGSGVRTEAFF. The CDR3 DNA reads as TGTGCCAGCAGCTGGGGATCGGGGGTTCGGACTGAAGCTTTCTTT.

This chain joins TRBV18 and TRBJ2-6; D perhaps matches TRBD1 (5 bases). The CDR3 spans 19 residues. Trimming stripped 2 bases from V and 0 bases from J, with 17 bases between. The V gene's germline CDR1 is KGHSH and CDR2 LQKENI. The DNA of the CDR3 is TGTGCCAGCTCACCATTGCAGGGCGGTTCTACCTCTGGGGCCAACGTCCTGACTTTC. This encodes CASSPLQGGSTSGANVLTF.

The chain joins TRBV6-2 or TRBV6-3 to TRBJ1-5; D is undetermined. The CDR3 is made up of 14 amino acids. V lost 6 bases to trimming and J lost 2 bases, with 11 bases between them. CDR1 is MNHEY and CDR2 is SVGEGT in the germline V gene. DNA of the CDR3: TGTGCCAGCAGCTCCACGGGAGGCAATCAGCCCCAGCATTTT. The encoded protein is CASSSTGGNQPQHF.

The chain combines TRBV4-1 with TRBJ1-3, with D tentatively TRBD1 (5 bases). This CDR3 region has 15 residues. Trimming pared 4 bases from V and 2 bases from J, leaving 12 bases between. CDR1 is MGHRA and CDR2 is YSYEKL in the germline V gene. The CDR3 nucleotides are TGCGCCAGCAGCCTGTCAGGGAGTCCTGGAAACACCATATATTTT. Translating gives CASSLSGSPGNTIYF.

CDR3 sequence: CASSFDPGEQYF. CDR3 coding DNA: TGCGCCAGCAGTTTCGACCCGGGCGAGCAGTACTTC. The chain recombines TRBV5-1 with TRBJ2-7; D gene uncertain. The V end lost 5 bases, the J end lost 6 bases, and 12 bases lay between the germline ends. This CDR3 has 12 amino acids. Germline assignment: CDR1 SGHRS and CDR2 YFSETQ.

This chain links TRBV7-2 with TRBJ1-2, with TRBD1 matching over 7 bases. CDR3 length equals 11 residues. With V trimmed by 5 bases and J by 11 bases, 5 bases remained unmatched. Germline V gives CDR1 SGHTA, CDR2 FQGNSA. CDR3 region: CASSLQGRYTF. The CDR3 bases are TGTGCCAGCAGCCTACAGGGGAGGTACACCTTC.

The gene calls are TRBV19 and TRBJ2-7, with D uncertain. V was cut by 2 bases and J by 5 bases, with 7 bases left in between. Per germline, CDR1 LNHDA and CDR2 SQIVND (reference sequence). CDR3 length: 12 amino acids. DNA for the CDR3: TGTGCCAGTAGTATAAACCTAGACGAGCAGTACTTC. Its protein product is CASSINLDEQYF.

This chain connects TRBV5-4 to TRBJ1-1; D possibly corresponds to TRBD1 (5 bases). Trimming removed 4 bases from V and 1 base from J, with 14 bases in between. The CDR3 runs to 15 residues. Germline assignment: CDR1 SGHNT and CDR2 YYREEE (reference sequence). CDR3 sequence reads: CASSPGPGGNTEAFF. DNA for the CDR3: TGTGCCAGCAGCCCAGGGCCCGGGGGGAACACTGAAGCTTTCTTT.

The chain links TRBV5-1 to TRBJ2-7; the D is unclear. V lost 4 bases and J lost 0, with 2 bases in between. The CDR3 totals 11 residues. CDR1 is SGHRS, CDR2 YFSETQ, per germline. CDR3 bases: TGCGCCAGCAGCCGCTCCTACGAGCAGTACTTC. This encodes CASSRSYEQYF.

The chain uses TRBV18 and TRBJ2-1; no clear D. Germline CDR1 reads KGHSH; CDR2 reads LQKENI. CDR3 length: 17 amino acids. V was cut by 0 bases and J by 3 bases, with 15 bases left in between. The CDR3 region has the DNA TGTGCCAGCTCACCACCGTTCTTAAGGATCATCTACAATGAGCAGTTCTTC. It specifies CASSPPFLRIIYNEQFF. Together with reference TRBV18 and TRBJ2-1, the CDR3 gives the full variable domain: NAGVMQNPRHLVRRRGQEARLRCSPMKGHSHVYWYRQLPEEGLKFMVYLQKENIIDESGMPKERFSAEFPKEGPSILRIQQVVRGDSAAYFCASSPPFLRIIYNEQFFGPGTRLTVL.

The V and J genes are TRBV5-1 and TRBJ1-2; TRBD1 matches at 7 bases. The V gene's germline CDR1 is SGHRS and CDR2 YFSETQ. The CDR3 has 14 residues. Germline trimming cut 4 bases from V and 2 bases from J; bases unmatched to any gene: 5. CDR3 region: CASSTRTGNYGYTF. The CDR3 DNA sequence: TGCGCCAGCAGCACCCGGACAGGCAACTATGGCTACACCTTC.

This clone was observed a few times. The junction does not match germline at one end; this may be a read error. CDR3 region: CASSLERSYGQYF. For the CDR3, the DNA is TGCGCCAGCAGCTTGGAACGCAGCTACGGGCAGTACTTC. The chain employs TRBV5-1 and TRBJ2-7, with D unclear. Germline lookup yields CDR1 SGHRS and CDR2 YFSETQ. The length of the CDR3 is 13 residues.

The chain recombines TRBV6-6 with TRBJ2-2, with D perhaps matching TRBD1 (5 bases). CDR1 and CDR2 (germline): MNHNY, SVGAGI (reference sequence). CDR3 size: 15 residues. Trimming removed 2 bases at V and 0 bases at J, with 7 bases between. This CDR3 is CASSYQGANTGELFF. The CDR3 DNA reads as TGTGCCAGCAGTTACCAAGGGGCGAACACCGGGGAGCTGTTTTTT.

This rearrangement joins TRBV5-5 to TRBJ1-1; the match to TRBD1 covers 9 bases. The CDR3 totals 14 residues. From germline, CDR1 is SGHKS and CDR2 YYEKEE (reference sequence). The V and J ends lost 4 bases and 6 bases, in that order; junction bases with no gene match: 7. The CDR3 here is CASSTGDRGAEAFF. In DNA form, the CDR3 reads TGTGCCAGCAGCACCGGAGACAGGGGGGCTGAAGCTTTCTTT.

The CDR3 bases are TGTGCCAGCAGCGAGGGCCCTTGGACTGAAGCTTTCTTT. It specifies CASSEGPWTEAFF. The chain joins TRBV9 to TRBJ1-1, with unresolved D. This CDR3 has 13 amino acids. The germline V gene encodes CDR1 SGDLS and CDR2 YYNGEE. Between the trimmed V and J ends, which lost 3 bases and 5 bases, there was a span of 11 bases.

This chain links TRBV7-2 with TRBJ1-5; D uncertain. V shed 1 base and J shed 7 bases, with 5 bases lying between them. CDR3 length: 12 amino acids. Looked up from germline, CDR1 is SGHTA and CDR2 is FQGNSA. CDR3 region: CASSLDGQPQHF. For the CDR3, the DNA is TGTGCCAGCAGCTTAGATGGGCAGCCCCAGCATTTT.

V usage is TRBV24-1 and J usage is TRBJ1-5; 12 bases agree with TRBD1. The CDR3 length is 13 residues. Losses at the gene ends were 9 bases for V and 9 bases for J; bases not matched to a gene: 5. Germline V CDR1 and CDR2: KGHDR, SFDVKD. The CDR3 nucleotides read TGTGCCACCGGGACAGGGGGCGACCGGCCCCAGCATTTT. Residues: CATGTGGDRPQHF.